The 3 T cell receptor beta chains reported below all come from one sample, sequenced in a study of OX40 agonist ivuxolimab in advanced cancers. Method: immunoSEQ multiplex PCR; TCRdb's copy keeps in-frame clones and lacks some. The data hold tens of thousands of clones, with about 86% observed a single time. The sample in question was CD4+ or CD8+ T cells sorted from blood, obtained in a trial of the OX40 agonist ivuxolimab. The receptor set was obtained from an adult with an advanced solid tumor such as melanoma, head and neck, liver or kidney cancer.

The chain employs TRBV11-3 and TRBJ2-7; tentatively, D is TRBD1 (6 bases). The CDR3 is 14 residues long. Trimming shortened V by 5 bases and J by 7 bases, and 18 bases separated the two germline ends. CDR1 is SGHNT, CDR2 YENEEA, per germline. CDR3 in amino acids: CASSQMTGLGEQYF. DNA of the CDR3: TGTGCCAGCAGCCAAATGACAGGTCTAGGAGAGCAGTACTTC.

The V call is TRBV5-8, the J call TRBJ2-3; 11 nucleotides align to TRBD2. Germline lookup yields CDR1 SGHTS and CDR2 YDEGEE. J gave up 4 bases and V 2 bases, and 3 bases lay outside the gene matches. This CDR3 has 15 amino acids. The CDR3 region has the DNA TGTGCCAGCAGCTTTAGCGGGGGGGCCCCAGATACGCAGTATTTT. It translates to CASSFSGGAPDTQYF. Drawing the rest from reference TRBV5-8 and TRBJ2-3, the complete variable domain is EAGVTQSPTHLIKTRGQQATLRCSPISGHTSVYWYQQALGLGLQFLLWYDEGEERNRGNFPPRFSGRQFPNYSSELNVNALELEDSALYLCASSFSGGAPDTQYFGPGTRLTVL.

The rearrangement uses TRBV7-8 and TRBJ1-2, with D possibly being TRBD1 (6 bases). Trimming removed 3 bases at V and 4 bases at J, with 15 bases between. Germline V gene lookup returns CDR1 SGHVS and CDR2 FQNEAQ. The CDR3 loop spans 15 amino acids. CDR3 DNA: TGTGCCAGCAGCTTTTGGGCAGGGGACGCCTATGGCTACACCTTC. As protein: CASSFWAGDAYGYTF.